Each of the 28 T cell receptor beta chains below was sequenced from the same sample in a study of cytomegalovirus exposure and HLA in healthy donors. Primers: 60 Vbeta forward and 13 Jbeta reverse. Some clones are missing from TCRdb's copy, which holds only in-frame ones; the method was immunoSEQ multiplex PCR. The sample consists of about 120,000 clones, around 72% of them appearing once. The sequenced sample consisted of PBMCs. The source of these receptors is a man in his thirties or forties in good health and CMV-seronegative.

This clone showed up just a few times. This chain links TRBV6-5 with TRBJ2-5, with 9 bases identical to TRBD1. V dropped 8 bases and J dropped 0; count of bases not matched to a gene: 7. The CDR3 length is 15 residues. Looked up from germline, CDR1 is MNHEY and CDR2 is SVGAGI. The chain's CDR3 is CASPRDRAYQETQYF. As DNA, the CDR3 is TGTGCCAGCCCCAGGGACAGGGCGTACCAAGAGACCCAGTACTTC.

This clone was counted a single time. The chain joins TRBV28 to TRBJ2-7, with 10 bases identical to TRBD1. V was clipped by 6 bases and J by 5 bases; unmatched bases: 16. The CDR3 extends over 17 amino acids. The germline V gene encodes CDR1 MDHEN and CDR2 SYDVKM. CDR3: CASSLHGSGQGFNEQYF. In DNA, the CDR3 is TGTGCCAGCAGCTTACATGGGTCGGGACAGGGGTTCAACGAGCAGTACTTC.

The CDR3 sequence is CASTMQGGSYEQYF. The DNA of the CDR3 is TGTGCCAGCACCATGCAGGGGGGCTCCTACGAGCAGTACTTC. V is TRBV6-5 and J is TRBJ2-7; maybe TRBD1 (7 bases). This CDR3 is 14 amino acids long. Per germline, CDR1 MNHEY and CDR2 SVGAGI. Trimming removed 7 bases at V and 0 bases at J, with 13 bases between.

The chain uses TRBV6-4 and TRBJ2-2; TRBD2 matches at 8 bases. J lost 1 base, V lost 5 bases, and 3 bases had no gene match. Germline CDR1 reads MRHNA; CDR2 reads SNTAGT. The CDR3 has 15 residues. The CDR3 loop is CASSRGGRNTGELFF. CDR3 sequence (DNA): TGTGCCAGCAGTCGGGGGGGCCGGAACACCGGGGAGCTGTTTTTT.

This chain links TRBV9 with TRBJ2-7; no definite D call. This CDR3 spans 14 amino acids. Trimming removed 1 base at V and 5 bases at J, with 13 bases between. Germline CDR1 is SGDLS and CDR2 is YYNGEE. DNA of the CDR3: TGTGCCAGCAGCGTATATGGGCGCTCAAACGAGCAGTACTTC. Amino acid sequence: CASSVYGRSNEQYF.

This chain joins TRBV7-9 and TRBJ1-2; no firm D call. Germline V gives CDR1 SEHNR, CDR2 FQNEAQ (reference sequence). V was clipped by 10 bases and J by 4 bases, with 13 bases between them. This CDR3 comprises 12 residues. The CDR3 bases are TGTGCCACCCTCCGTGAGGGCTATGGCTACACCTTC. Its protein product is CATLREGYGYTF.

This clone was picked up one time. This chain connects TRBV5-4 to TRBJ1-1, with D unclear. Germline V gene sequence: CDR1 SGHNT, CDR2 YYREEE (reference sequence). The CDR3 is 15 residues long. With 0 bases removed from V and 0 bases from J, the gap between germline ends came to 9 bases. Written as DNA, the CDR3 is TGTGCCAGCAGCTTGGGTGGGCGAATGAACACTGAAGCTTTCTTT. Its translation: CASSLGGRMNTEAFF.

The CDR3 loop reads CASSEGLRGLYGYTF. In DNA form, the CDR3 reads TGTGCCAGCAGTGAAGGACTCAGGGGGCTGTATGGCTACACCTTC. The V call is TRBV6-1, the J call TRBJ1-2; 8 bases match TRBD1. Trimming took 1 base from V and 5 from J; bases not matched to a gene: 6. The length of the CDR3 is 15 residues. Germline V gene lookup returns CDR1 MNHNS and CDR2 SASEGT.

A few counts support this clone. This sequence joins TRBV19 and TRBJ2-7; D is ambiguous. This CDR3 is built from 13 residues. The germline V gene encodes CDR1 LNHDA and CDR2 SQIVND (reference sequence). V gave up 4 bases and J gave up 6 bases, with 13 bases separating them. The chain's CDR3 is CASSSTYSPEQYF. Here the CDR3 DNA reads TGTGCCAGTAGTAGTACGTACTCCCCCGAGCAGTACTTC.

The rearrangement joins TRBV27 to TRBJ2-3; 8 bases fit TRBD2. Trimming took 3 bases from V and 2 from J; bases not matched to a gene: 7. Germline-derived CDR1 and CDR2 are MNHEY and SMNVEV (reference sequence). This CDR3 is built from 16 residues. The CDR3 region is CASSFISGGHTDTQYF. The CDR3 nucleotides read TGTGCCAGCAGTTTCATAAGCGGGGGCCACACAGATACGCAGTATTTT.

This chain uses TRBV14 with TRBJ2-3; D not certain. CDR3 length: 16 amino acids. Deletions cut 5 bases from V and 4 bases from J, with 19 bases between. In germline, CDR1 is SGHDN, CDR2 FVKESK. For the CDR3, the DNA is TGTGCCAGCAGCTCCGAGGCCGTGAGTGGCTCAGATACGCAGTATTTT. The encoded protein is CASSSEAVSGSDTQYF.

As concerns this clone: Sequence at one end of the junction differs from germline and may be a read error. The chain couples TRBV7-7 to TRBJ1-1, with no clear D. CDR1 is SSHAT and CDR2 is FNYEAQ in the germline V gene (reference sequence). The CDR3 extends over 19 amino acids. Here the CDR3 reads CASSLKGGLTGRMGTEAFF. The CDR3 DNA reads as TGTGCTAGCAGCTTAAAGGGCGGGTTAACGGGGAGAATGGGCACTGAAGCTTTCTTT.

This rearrangement joins TRBV11-2 to TRBJ2-5, with 12 bases lining up with TRBD2. V lost 6 bases, J lost 4 bases, and 6 bases stayed unmatched. The length of the CDR3 is 15 residues. Germline V lookup: CDR1 SGHAT, CDR2 FQNNGV. CDR3 amino acids: CASSPSGGAGETQYF. CDR3 in DNA: TGTGCCAGCAGTCCTAGCGGGGGGGCCGGAGAGACCCAGTACTTC.

This sequence joins TRBV7-9 and TRBJ1-2, with 7 bases that match TRBD1. Trimming cost V 3 bases and J 5 bases; bases outside gene matches: 9. The germline V gene encodes CDR1 SEHNR and CDR2 FQNEAQ (reference sequence). The CDR3 is 15 amino acids. The CDR3 reads CASSFEQGRLYGYTF. The CDR3 DNA reads TGTGCCAGCAGCTTCGAACAGGGGCGCCTATATGGCTACACCTTC.

The chain recombines TRBV2 with TRBJ1-6, with D unclear. Germline loops: CDR1 SNHLY, CDR2 FYNNEI. The length of the CDR3 is 12 residues. V lost 11 bases and J lost 8, with 13 bases in between. CDR3 nucleotides: TGTGCCTCCCACGAGGGAGATTCACCCCTCCACTTT. Its translation is CASHEGDSPLHF.

As regards this clone: A read error may account for a junction end that differs from germline. The chain recombines TRBV29-1 with TRBJ2-6, with D possibly being TRBD1 (6 bases). CDR1 and CDR2 (germline): SQVTM, ANQGSEA. The CDR3 spans 15 residues. CDR3 amino acids: CGVGEQGPGANVLTF. CDR3 in DNA: TGCGGCGTTGGAGAACAGGGCCCTGGGGCCAACGTCCTGACTTTC. Full variable domain (rest looked up from reference TRBV29-1 and TRBJ2-6): SAVISQKPSRDICQRGTSLTIQCQVDSQVTMMFWYRQQPGQSLTLIATANQGSEATYESGFVIDKFPISRPNLTFSTLTVSNMSPEDSSIYLCGVGEQGPGANVLTFGAGSRLTVL.

In this sample, this clone turned up a few times. The chain is built from TRBV30 and TRBJ2-7; 8 nucleotides line up with TRBD1. The length of the CDR3 is 13 residues. V lost 0 bases to trimming and J lost 2 bases; unmatched junction nucleotides: 0. Germline V CDR1 and CDR2: GTSNPN, SVGIG (reference sequence). CDR3 region: CAWSVQGAYEQYF. Here the CDR3 DNA reads TGTGCCTGGAGTGTACAGGGGGCCTACGAGCAGTACTTC.

The CDR3 loop reads CASSKTQGLSGYTF. DNA of the CDR3: TGTGCCAGCTCAAAAACTCAGGGTTTATCTGGCTACACCTTC. The chain employs TRBV19 and TRBJ1-2, with D perhaps TRBD1 (5 bases). CDR3 size: 14 residues. Germline-derived CDR1 and CDR2 are LNHDA and SQIVND (reference sequence). Trimming took off 9 bases at V and 7 bases at J, with 21 bases between the two ends. The entire variable domain, with the rest obtained from reference TRBV19 and TRBJ1-2, is as follows: DGGITQSPKYLFRKEGQNVTLSCEQNLNHDAMYWYRQDPGQGLRLIYYSQIVNDFQKGDIAEGYSVSREKKESFPLTVTSAQKNPTAFYLCASSKTQGLSGYTFGSGTRLTVV.

This rearrangement joins TRBV9 to TRBJ2-5; D is possibly TRBD1 (5 bases). With 0 bases removed from V and 1 base from J, the gap between germline ends came to 13 bases. Germline V gene data show CDR1 as SGDLS and CDR2 as YYNGEE. The CDR3 length is 16 residues. The CDR3 sequence: CASSVGGSGAQETQYF. As DNA, the CDR3 is TGTGCCAGCAGCGTAGGAGGCTCTGGGGCCCAAGAGACCCAGTACTTC. The full variable domain, rest sourced from reference TRBV9 and TRBJ2-5, is DSGVTQTPKHLITATGQRVTLRCSPRSGDLSVYWYQQSLDQGLQFLIQYYNGEERAKGNILERFSAQQFPDLHSELNLSSLELGDSALYFCASSVGGSGAQETQYFGPGTRLLVL.

The chain carries TRBV28 and TRBJ1-2; 10 nucleotides match TRBD1. V lost 6 bases, J lost 2 bases, and 9 bases stayed unmatched. Germline V gene data show CDR1 as MDHEN and CDR2 as SYDVKM. This CDR3 is 16 amino acids long. CDR3 sequence (DNA): TGTGCCAGCAGCCCCCTCGGACAGGGGGGGAACTATGGCTACACCTTC. Its translation: CASSPLGQGGNYGYTF.

V is TRBV11-2 and J is TRBJ2-7; 8 nucleotides match TRBD2. CDR3 length: 15 residues. V was clipped by 2 bases and J by 0 bases; unmatched bases: 3. Germline V gene lookup returns CDR1 SGHAT and CDR2 FQNNGV. Written as DNA, the CDR3 is TGTGCCAGCAGCTTATTAGCGGGGCGCTCCTACGAGCAGTACTTC. It codes for CASSLLAGRSYEQYF. The entire variable domain, with the rest obtained from reference TRBV11-2 and TRBJ2-7, is as follows: EAGVAQSPRYKIIEKRQSVAFWCNPISGHATLYWYQQILGQGPKLLIQFQNNGVVDDSQLPKDRFSAERLKGVDSTLKIQPAKLEDSAVYLCASSLLAGRSYEQYFGPGTRLTVT.

The chain has TRBV5-1 and TRBJ2-5; TRBD1 agrees at 7 bases. Germline V CDR1 and CDR2: SGHRS, YFSETQ. V was clipped by 2 bases and J by 0 bases; unmatched bases: 4. The CDR3 has 15 residues. CDR3 sequence (DNA): TGCGCCAGCAGCTTCCCCAGGGGGAACCAAGAGACCCAGTACTTC. Its protein is CASSFPRGNQETQYF.

The genes are TRBV5-4 and TRBJ1-1; TRBD1 agrees at 8 bases. The CDR3 totals 15 residues. The junction had 8 bases not matched to a gene; V was cut back by 4 bases and J by 3 bases. Germline V gene sequence: CDR1 SGHNT, CDR2 YYREEE (reference sequence). The DNA for the CDR3 is TGTGCCAGCAGCCTAAACAGGGGGTGGGACACTGAAGCTTTCTTT. Protein: CASSLNRGWDTEAFF.

The chain combines TRBV28 with TRBJ1-6, with D perhaps TRBD1 (5 bases). The CDR3 is made up of 13 amino acids. CDR1 and CDR2 from the germline V gene are MDHEN and SYDVKM. The V end lost 5 bases, the J end lost 10 bases, and 12 bases lay between the germline ends. DNA for the CDR3: TGTGCCAGCAGTGCCCCCGGGGGATCACCCCTCCACTTT. This translates into CASSAPGGSPLHF.

This clone was found once. V and J are TRBV9 and TRBJ1-2, with TRBD1 matching over 9 bases. This CDR3 region has 16 residues. V shed 4 bases and J 3 bases; nucleotides not matched to a gene: 10. CDR1 is SGDLS, CDR2 YYNGEE, per germline. DNA for the CDR3: TGTGCCAGCAGCCCTGATCCGGGACAGGGTTACTATGGCTACACCTTC. Protein: CASSPDPGQGYYGYTF.

This clone was picked up one time. The chain carries TRBV30 and TRBJ1-1, with D perhaps matching TRBD1 (6 bases). The germline CDR1 and CDR2 sequences are GTSNPN and SVGIG (reference sequence). The CDR3 is made up of 11 amino acids. V was trimmed by 2 bases and J by 8 bases, leaving 9 bases between them. The CDR3 sequence: CAWSYGTEAFF. The CDR3 DNA sequence: TGTGCCTGGAGTTATGGGACAGAAGCTTTCTTT.

V is TRBV6-1 and J is TRBJ2-5; tentatively, D is TRBD1 (6 bases). Germline V CDR1 and CDR2: MNHNS, SASEGT. There are 13 residues in the CDR3. V lost 7 bases and J lost 3, with 12 bases in between. The CDR3 here is CASISSGEETQYF. For the CDR3, the DNA is TGTGCCAGCATCTCGTCAGGGGAAGAGACCCAGTACTTC.

The chain couples TRBV2 to TRBJ1-2; a possible D gene is TRBD1 (5 bases). In germline, CDR1 is SNHLY, CDR2 FYNNEI. V was cut by 1 base and J by 4 bases, with 13 bases left in between. This CDR3 has 15 residues. CDR3 residues: CASSEVWQGVYGYTF. The CDR3 coding sequence is TGTGCCAGCAGTGAAGTTTGGCAGGGTGTCTATGGCTACACCTTC. Full variable domain (outside the CDR3, taken from reference TRBV2 and TRBJ1-2): EPEVTQTPSHQVTQMGQEVILRCVPISNHLYFYWYRQILGQKVEFLVSFYNNEISEKSEIFDDQFSVERPDGSNFTLKIRSTKLEDSAMYFCASSEVWQGVYGYTFGSGTRLTVV.